This T cell receptor beta chain was documented in a study of blood T cell repertoires in COVID-19. The ends were cut back, 9 bases at V and 10 bases at J, with 16 bases in the middle. The CDR3 spans 13 residues. Germline values: CDR1 LNHDA, CDR2 SQIVND (reference sequence). In the study's own analysis: Amplifying reference gene primers gave estimates of nucleated cell counts. The table came from immunoSEQ multiplex PCR; TCRdb's copy has only in-frame clones and leaves some out. V, J and clone size are those of that table, while D and trimming were read from the DNA. The top ten hold over 0.95% of the sample, which has roughly 230,000 clones, roughly 81% seen once.

Source material: peripheral blood. The sequence derives from a man aged 40-50 years with acute or convalescent COVID-19. V usage is TRBV19 and J usage is TRBJ1-6; D ambiguous. CDR3 region: CASLGSSSSPLHF. The CDR3 nucleotides read TGTGCCAGCTTGGGGAGTTCGAGCTCACCCCTCCACTTT.